The entry that follows covers one T cell receptor (beta chain) sequence. Authors' processing steps: Amplifying reference gene primers gave estimates of nucleated cell counts. Repertoires were generated with immunoSEQ multiplex PCR, while TCRdb's copy carries only in-frame clones and drops some. V and J calls and clone size follow that table, whereas D and trimming were derived from the DNA. The repertoire holds some 220,000 clones, with approximately 90% as singletons. J lost 7 bases, V lost 1 base, and 7 bases had no gene match. This CDR3 region has 15 residues. Germline assignment: CDR1 SGHAT and CDR2 FQNNGV. The source of the sample is a study of blood T cell repertoires in COVID-19. Study at large: Samples came from the United States, Italy and Spain, spanning acute and convalescent COVID-19.

Participant ages covered roughly 18 to 89 years across 24 US areas. This sequence joins TRBV11-2 and TRBJ2-1; 7 bases are a match to TRBD1. This TCR derives from a woman in her thirties or forties with acute COVID-19. The sequenced sample consisted of PBMCs or T cells enriched from blood (not recorded which). The CDR3 is CASSLVVDRMNEQFF. The CDR3 coding sequence is TGTGCCAGCAGCTTAGTCGTGGACAGGATGAATGAGCAGTTCTTC.